This record concerns one T cell receptor beta chain sequence. There is no known antigen for this receptor. Per-base qualities were not stored, and no clone one base away is much larger. The data derive from a study of blood T cells in healthy people across ages (dated by TCRdb to about 2015). In terms of the full investigation: In model experiments, template switching captured roughly one uniquely barcoded TCR beta cDNA molecule for every two T cells. The donors were divided into four age groups: young (average approximately 15 years), middle-aged (about 41), aged (around 67) and long-lived (approximately 74). Two additional independent replicas of 1 million unique cDNA reads from the same blood draw were analyzed for two donors (one aged 18 to 29 and one aged 80 or older). Donors of different ages were randomly distributed across sequencing lanes to avoid experimental bias. The study measured age-related changes in TCR beta repertoire diversity using deep sequencing normalized with unique cDNA molecular identifiers.

Systemically healthy Caucasian individuals from Russia, around 39 in total and aged roughly 6 to 95 years, were included as donors. Approximately 10 milliliters of peripheral blood were collected from each donor into EDTA-treated Vacutainer tubes. Ficoll-Paque density-gradient centrifugation was used to isolate PBMCs, with at least 7 million obtained per sample. Trizol reagent was used to extract total RNA from the PBMCs, yielding at least 6 micrograms per sample. For every donor, an aliquot of PBMCs went through flow cytometry to measure the percentages of naive CD45RAhigh/CD27high T cells. Here is what the overall study found, with its caveats: Donor CMV infection status was unknown, potentially confounding age-related changes in expanded clonotypes. Compared with the aged group, more naive CD4+ T cells, fewer expanded clones and increased TCR diversity were shown by the long-lived group, suggesting age selection. Because profiling used bulk unsorted PBMCs, naive and antigen-experienced compartments could not be compared conclusively. The percentage of naive T cells measured by flow cytometry correlated strongly with observed TCR beta diversity. Estimates of total diversity based on one million sequenced T cells were considered lower bounds and underestimates. Observed TCR beta diversity per million T cells fell roughly linearly with age, and a significant reduction was already apparent by age roughly 41.

CDR1 MDHEN and CDR2 SYDVKM were looked up in the germline V gene. Including cysteine and phenylalanine, the CDR3 has 14 amino acids. CDR3 DNA is the only sequence kept; it has 42 bases, read in frame from the first base. Trimmed from V: 5 bases; trimmed from J: 4 bases; junction bases lacking a gene match: 8. Library preparation used 5' RACE. Sequencing was performed on an Illumina HiSeq 2500. A second PCR of roughly 6 to 11 cycles was run with a J-beta primer mix and a sample-barcoded 5' primer. Each TCR beta cDNA molecule received a unique molecular identifier from a template-switch 5' adaptor carrying 12 random nucleotides. At least 2.5 million CDR3-containing paired-end reads were obtained from each sample. First-strand cDNA was synthesized from all RNA with the Mint cDNA synthesis kit, primed by a TRBC-specific oligonucleotide. Following uracil-DNA glycosylase treatment, a first 18-cycle PCR with universal primers M1SS and BC2_uni_R was performed on all cDNA. Per the authors' processing: Each sample was normalized by randomly selecting 1 million high-quality reads, each carrying a distinct molecular identifier. Instead of being binned into consensus sequences, reads that shared molecular identifiers were thrown out. MiTCR, with a Q25 quality threshold and the strictest error-elimination algorithm, was used for CDR3 identification, clonotype clustering and error correction. Lower-bound total TCR beta diversity was estimated with a nonparametric unseen species model using Euler transformation. The public reads were run again by TCRdb, first through fastp at Q25 and then through MiXCR, and only productive beta chains were kept. Merged by CDR3 protein, the rows form single entries marked with the most common genes and DNA. The V and J calls and clone size come from TCRdb's table, not from the authors' own analysis. In this sample the table shows 1,500,000 or so distinct CDR3 sequences, around 55% of which occur a single time. The ten largest clonotypes hold about 6.3% of the sample.

The sample consisted of blood. The clonotype originates from a man between 18 and 29 years old in good health. This receptor chain uses TRBV28 and TRBJ2-7, and 7 junction bases match TRBD1. At the DNA level, the sequence is TGTGCCAGCAGTCCCGACAGGGCTGGGTACGAGCAGTACTTC. Its protein reads: CASSPDRAGYEQYF.